This TCR beta chain was identified during a study of response to subunit inactivated influenza vaccine. This clonotype has at least ten counts. Its antigen is unidentified. Germline-derived CDR1 and CDR2 are WSHSY and SAAADI. V lost 3 bases and J lost 7, with 9 bases in between. The CDR3 spans 13 residues. TCRdb ran MiXCR on the RT-PCR reads and lists one entry per CDR3 protein. The data hold hundreds of thousands of distinct CDR3 sequences, with approximately 17% observed a single time. General study points: The authors proposed limited new T cell recruitment per seasonal influenza vaccination.

The TCR sequence derives from a man aged 50-60 years who received an inactivated influenza vaccine. The sample here was PBMCs from blood, taken 5 days after vaccination. The chain uses TRBV10-2 and TRBJ2-2; D unresolved. CDR3 sequence: CASSDMGNGELFF. The CDR3 nucleotides are TGCGCCAGCAGTGATATGGGGAACGGGGAGCTGTTTTTT.